The 29 T cell receptor beta chains in this list originate from one sample, sequenced in a study of immune heterogeneity within non-small cell lung tumors. Amplifying TCR beta CDR3 involved multiplex PCR carried out with 32 V and 13 J primers. TCRdb fed the multiplex PCR reads into MiXCR, producing one record per CDR3 protein. Of 22,000 or so distinct CDR3 sequences listed, around 28% are singletons. Genomic DNA from bulk tumor acted as the template, and 600 ng was loaded per sample. Every primary tumor yielded several biopsies, spaced far apart, that were taken during surgery. Samples came from untreated patients having curative surgery for newly diagnosed non-small cell lung cancer. The material sequenced was lung tumor tissue. The receptors were sampled from a man in his forties with non-small cell lung cancer.

By frequency in the sample, this clonotype is medium-sized. In nucleotides, the CDR3 is TGCAGTGCCAGCGGCTTTAATGAGCAGTTCTTC. It encodes CSASGFNEQFF. This chain links TRBV20-1 with TRBJ2-1, with a tentative D call TRBD2 (5 bases). Germline V lookup: CDR1 DFQATT, CDR2 SNEGSKA (reference sequence). CDR3 length: 11 amino acids. The V end was cut by 6 bases, the J end by 7 bases, with 10 bases between.

This clonotype showed up many times. The chain uses TRBV6-1 and TRBJ1-2; D remains ambiguous. Germline V lookup: CDR1 MNHNS, CDR2 SASEGT. This CDR3 has 14 amino acids. Trimming took off 0 bases at V and 8 bases at J, with 13 bases between the two ends. In nucleotides, the CDR3 is TGTGCCAGCAGTGAAGCTACTAGGATAAAGGGCTACACCTTC. This sequence encodes CASSEATRIKGYTF.

This clonotype has more than one count but fewer than ten. This rearrangement joins TRBV11-2 to TRBJ2-2; unclear D gene. Trimming took off 0 bases at V and 0 bases at J, with 2 bases between the two ends. Germline CDR1 reads SGHAT; CDR2 reads FQNNGV. The CDR3 spans 14 residues. The CDR3 loop is CASSLEPNTGELFF. The CDR3 bases are TGTGCCAGCAGCTTAGAGCCGAACACCGGGGAGCTGTTTTTT.

The chain carries TRBV20-1 and TRBJ2-1; D may correspond to TRBD1 or TRBD2 (5 bases each). The CDR3 has 14 amino acids. V shed 1 base and J shed 8 bases, with 15 bases lying between them. Germline CDR1 reads DFQATT; CDR2 reads SNEGSKA (reference sequence). CDR3 amino acids: CSARGGSQIDEQFF. The CDR3 region has the DNA TGCAGTGCTAGAGGGGGGTCTCAAATCGATGAGCAGTTCTTC.

By share, this clonotype counts as medium-sized. V usage is TRBV19 and J usage is TRBJ1-5; D remains ambiguous. The CDR3 is made up of 12 amino acids. CDR1 is LNHDA, CDR2 SQIVND, per germline (reference sequence). Trimming took off 6 bases at V and 1 base at J, with 4 bases between the two ends. This chain's CDR3 is CASSASNQPQHF. As DNA, the CDR3 is TGTGCCAGTAGCGCGAGCAATCAGCCCCAGCATTTT.

The gene calls are TRBV3-1 and TRBJ1-1, with D perhaps TRBD1 (5 bases). Trimming cost V 4 bases and J 3 bases, with 18 bases left between them. CDR1 and CDR2 (germline): LGHDT, YNNKEL (reference sequence). This CDR3 has 16 residues. CDR3 bases: TGTGCCAGCAGCCCGGGACGGACGGGGGGGTACACTGAAGCTTTCTTT. Encoded protein: CASSPGRTGGYTEAFF.

This chain links TRBV7-6 with TRBJ2-5, with D possibly being TRBD2 (6 bases). The CDR3 is 17 amino acids. The germline V and J ends were trimmed by 5 bases and 1 base, with 20 bases remaining between them. CDR1 SGHVS and CDR2 FNYEAQ come from the germline V gene. The CDR3 region is CASSRVTYTGSQETQYF. The CDR3 bases are TGTGCCAGCAGCCGCGTTACTTATACCGGGAGCCAAGAGACCCAGTACTTC.

This clonotype was seen more than once but under ten times. Because it lacks the conserved phenylalanine or tryptophan at the end, this CDR3 is likely a read error. The V call is TRBV6-2 or TRBV6-3, the J call TRBJ2-6; a weak D match, TRBD1 (6 bases). In germline, CDR1 is MNHEY, CDR2 SVGEGT. V lost 4 bases, J lost 0 bases, and 13 bases lay in between. The CDR3 has 17 residues. CDR3 bases: TGTGCCAGCAGTTTTAGACAGGACAACTCTGGGGCCAACGTCCTGACTTTA. Its protein product is CASSFRQDNSGANVLTL.

This chain connects TRBV5-1 to TRBJ2-7, with D perhaps matching TRBD2 (6 bases). CDR1 SGHRS and CDR2 YFSETQ come from the germline V gene. V lost 4 bases, J lost 3 bases, and 17 bases lay in between. CDR3 size: 15 residues. CDR3 bases: TGCGCCAGCAGCCCAACGACTATCGGGAGCTACGAGCAGTACTTC. Translated: CASSPTTIGSYEQYF. The whole variable domain, remainder taken from reference TRBV5-1 and TRBJ2-7, is KAGVTQTPRYLIKTRGQQVTLSCSPISGHRSVSWYQQTPGQGLQFLFEYFSETQRNKGNFPGRFSGRQFSNSRSEMNVSTLELGDSALYLCASSPTTIGSYEQYFGPGTRLTVT.

V and J are TRBV20-1 and TRBJ1-6; D is unresolved. The CDR3 sequence is 15 residues long. Trimming left V 1 base short and J 10 bases short, with 17 bases between. Germline V gives CDR1 DFQATT, CDR2 SNEGSKA (reference sequence). The chain's CDR3 is CSARAGQLAGSPLHF. The CDR3 DNA reads TGCAGTGCTAGAGCGGGCCAGTTGGCGGGATCACCCCTCCACTTT.

J is TRBJ2-2 and V is TRBV9, with a tentative D call TRBD2 (6 bases). The CDR3 has 13 amino acids. Germline-derived CDR1 and CDR2 are SGDLS and YYNGEE. The V and J ends lost 3 bases and 5 bases respectively, with 8 bases between them. The CDR3 loop reads CASSGGETGELFF. CDR3 nucleotide sequence: TGTGCCAGCAGCGGGGGGGAGACCGGGGAGCTGTTTTTT.

This clonotype was recorded many times. The chain is built from TRBV4-3 and TRBJ1-2, with a weak D call TRBD1 (5 bases). V was shortened by 3 bases and J by 2 bases, with 13 bases between the two germline ends. CDR3 length equals 15 residues. The V gene's germline CDR1 is LGHNA and CDR2 YSLEER. The CDR3 loop is CASSQTLDTNYGYTF. CDR3 in DNA: TGCGCCAGCAGCCAGACCCTGGACACGAACTATGGCTACACCTTC.

As concerns this clonotype: A much larger clone sits a single nucleotide away, making a read error possible. V gene TRBV2 combines with J gene TRBJ2-2, with 10 bases that match TRBD2. The CDR3 runs to 15 residues. Per germline, CDR1 SNHLY and CDR2 FYNNEI. The CDR3 sequence: CASSGVSGRTVELFF. The CDR3 region has the DNA TGTGCCAGCAGTGGGGTTAGCGGGAGGACCGTGGAGCTGTTTTTT.

This clonotype was detected ten times or more. The V gene is TRBV6-1, the J gene TRBJ1-5, with D possibly matching TRBD1 (5 bases). This CDR3 is 14 amino acids long. Germline values: CDR1 MNHNS, CDR2 SASEGT. Trimming left V 5 bases short and J 0 bases short, with 8 bases between. The CDR3, as DNA: TGTGCCAGCAGTCGCAGGGATAGCAATCAGCCCCAGCATTTT. It yields the protein CASSRRDSNQPQHF.

This clonotype was seen a single time. The junction differs from germline at one of its ends, possibly a read error. This chain uses TRBV18 with TRBJ1-1; the D is unclear. CDR1 is KGHSH and CDR2 is LQKENI in the germline V gene. The CDR3 covers 13 residues. CDR3 DNA: TGTGCCAGCTCACACAACAGTTACTCTGAATCTTTCTTT. This translates into CASSHNSYSESFF.

This clonotype was recorded at least ten times. V gene TRBV6-1 combines with J gene TRBJ1-2; D gene unclear. The germline V and J ends were trimmed by 2 bases and 0 bases, with 7 bases remaining between them. Per germline, CDR1 MNHNS and CDR2 SASEGT. The CDR3 runs 14 residues. The CDR3 protein is CASSESRANYGYTF. CDR3 nucleotide sequence: TGTGCCAGCAGTGAATCTAGAGCTAACTATGGCTACACCTTC.

This clonotype was seen more than once but under ten times. The rearrangement joins TRBV4-3 to TRBJ2-2; D possibly corresponds to TRBD2 (5 bases). With 4 bases removed from V and 6 bases from J, the gap between germline ends came to 15 bases. Germline values: CDR1 LGHNA, CDR2 YSLEER. This CDR3 has 15 amino acids. Here the CDR3 DNA reads TGCGCCAGCAGCCCTTATCCCGGGGAGTCCGGGGAGCTGTTTTTT. Amino acid sequence: CASSPYPGESGELFF.

This clonotype showed up many times. The chain has TRBV19 and TRBJ1-1; D is unclear. The CDR3 contains 13 residues. Germline V gene lookup returns CDR1 LNHDA and CDR2 SQIVND (reference sequence). The V gene lost 5 bases and the J gene lost 0 bases, with 7 bases spanning the gap. The DNA of the CDR3 is TGTGCCAGTAGTCTGATCATGAACACTGAAGCTTTCTTT. Protein sequence: CASSLIMNTEAFF.

This clonotype was observed once. A much larger clone sits a single nucleotide away, making a read error possible. The rearrangement uses TRBV4-3 and TRBJ1-2; tentatively, D is TRBD1 (5 bases). The CDR3 consists of 14 residues. Germline assignment: CDR1 LGHNA and CDR2 YSLEER. The V gene lost 0 bases and the J gene lost 8 bases, with 13 bases spanning the gap. The CDR3 nucleotides read TGCGCCAGCAGCCAAGAGGCGGGGCTGTCGGGCTACACCTTC. The encoded protein is CASSQEAGLSGYTF.

This clonotype rates as medium-sized. The CDR3 is CSATRSTGMITDTQYF. The CDR3 nucleotides are TGCAGTGCAACCAGGAGTACAGGGATGATCACAGATACGCAGTATTTT. The chain has TRBV20-1 and TRBJ2-3; TRBD1 is a possible D gene (6 bases). The germline V gene has CDR1 DFQATT and CDR2 SNEGSKA (reference sequence). Deletions cut 6 bases from V and 2 bases from J, with 21 bases between. CDR3 length: 16 residues.

This clonotype was observed a few times. The rearrangement uses TRBV4-2 and TRBJ1-6, with D tentatively TRBD1 (6 bases). The V gene lost 5 bases and the J gene lost 7 bases, with 12 bases spanning the gap. This CDR3 region has 14 residues. Germline CDR1 and CDR2: LGHNA and YNFKEQ. The CDR3 nucleotides read TGTGCCAGCAGCATAACAGGGTTGAATTCACCCCTCCACTTT. Its translation: CASSITGLNSPLHF.

This clonotype is medium-sized within its sample. The chain employs TRBV13 and TRBJ2-7; TRBD2 matches at 11 bases. Germline trimming cut 4 bases from V and 2 bases from J; bases unmatched to any gene: 10. CDR1 is PRHDT, CDR2 FYEKMQ, per germline (reference sequence). This CDR3 region has 17 residues. For the CDR3, the DNA is TGTGCCAGCAGCTCCGCTCCGGGACTAGCGGTACCCTACGAGCAGTACTTC. It translates to CASSSAPGLAVPYEQYF.

The V and J genes are TRBV10-3 and TRBJ1-5, with a tentative D call TRBD1 (5 bases). Per germline, CDR1 ENHRY and CDR2 SYGVKD. The CDR3 is 16 residues long. Deletions cut 2 bases from V and 3 bases from J, with 14 bases between. DNA of the CDR3: TGTGCCATCAGTGAGAGACGGGGCAGGGACAATCAGCCCCAGCATTTT. Amino acid sequence: CAISERRGRDNQPQHF.

The table lists this clonotype with many counts. This chain joins TRBV11-2 and TRBJ1-6; D is uncertain. This CDR3 comprises 12 residues. Per the germline V gene, CDR1 is SGHAT and CDR2 is FQNNGV. The V end was cut by 3 bases, the J end by 9 bases, with 6 bases between. The CDR3 reads CASSFSGSPLHF. CDR3 nucleotides: TGTGCCAGCAGCTTTTCGGGTTCACCCCTCCACTTT.

In regard to this clonotype: Germline and junction disagree at one end, which may indicate a read error. This CDR3 reads CASSLAVGTYTQYF. CDR3 sequence (DNA): TGCGCCAGCAGCTTGGCGGTAGGCACATATACGCAGTATTTT. The V and J genes are TRBV5-1 and TRBJ2-3; D remains ambiguous. From germline, CDR1 is SGHRS and CDR2 YFSETQ. The CDR3 contains 14 residues.

This clonotype was seen more than once but under ten times. The V gene is TRBV6-6, the J gene TRBJ2-1; 8 nucleotides agree with TRBD2. Germline V gene sequence: CDR1 MNHNY, CDR2 SVGAGI (reference sequence). Trimming at V came to 0 bases and at J to 11 bases, leaving 15 bases not matched to a gene. This CDR3 is 17 amino acids long. For the CDR3, the DNA is TGTGCCAGCAGTTACTCTGTCTCACGGGAGGGCCCGGGAAAGCAGTTCTTC. This gives the protein CASSYSVSREGPGKQFF.

The sample holds a few counts of this clonotype. The rearrangement joins TRBV5-5 to TRBJ2-7; D is possibly TRBD1 (6 bases). The CDR3 sequence is 15 residues long. The ends were cut back, 6 bases at V and 2 bases at J, with 18 bases in the middle. Germline values: CDR1 SGHKS, CDR2 YYEKEE (reference sequence). This chain's CDR3 is CASTYLPAGAYEQYF. In DNA form, the CDR3 reads TGTGCCAGCACCTATCTACCAGCAGGGGCCTACGAGCAGTACTTC.

Concerning this clonotype itself: The final CDR3 position lacks the conserved phenylalanine or tryptophan, pointing to a likely read error. The chain joins TRBV19 to TRBJ2-2; 10 nucleotides agree with TRBD1. V shed 3 bases, J shed 6 bases, and the junction held 7 bases outside the gene matches. The germline gives CDR1 LNHDA, CDR2 SQIVND (reference sequence). This CDR3 contains 16 residues. DNA of the CDR3: TGTGCCAGTAGTATGACAGGGGGCTATATTGCCGGGGAGCTGTTTTCT. Encoded protein: CASSMTGGYIAGELFS.

In its sample, this clonotype was seen a few times. With a much larger clone just one base away, this may be a read error. This chain uses TRBV6-2 or TRBV6-3 with TRBJ2-1; TRBD2 might be the D (6 bases). Germline CDR1 reads MNHEY; CDR2 reads SVGEGT. The CDR3 spans 15 residues. The CDR3 sequence is CASSYRRDSYNDQFF. Here the CDR3 DNA reads TGTGCCAGCAGTTACAGGAGGGACTCCTACAATGATCAGTTCTTC.